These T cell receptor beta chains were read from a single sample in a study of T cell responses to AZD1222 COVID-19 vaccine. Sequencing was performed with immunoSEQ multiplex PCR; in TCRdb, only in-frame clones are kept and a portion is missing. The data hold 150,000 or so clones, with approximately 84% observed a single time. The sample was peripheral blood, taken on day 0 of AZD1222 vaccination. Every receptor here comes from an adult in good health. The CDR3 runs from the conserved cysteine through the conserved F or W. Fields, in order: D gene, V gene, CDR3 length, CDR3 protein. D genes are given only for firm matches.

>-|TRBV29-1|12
CSTTGGYSEAFF
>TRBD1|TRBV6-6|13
CASSNPTGYEQYF
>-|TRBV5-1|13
CASSLARAGELFF
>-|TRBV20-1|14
CSASLRDPLRGYTF
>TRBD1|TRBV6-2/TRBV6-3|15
CASSSGTGGYQPQHF
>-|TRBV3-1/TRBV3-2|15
CASSQEQLYNSPLHF
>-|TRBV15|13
CATSRQGSYGYTF
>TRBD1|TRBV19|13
CASRGQGKYGYTF
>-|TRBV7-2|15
CASSPDPGELETQYF
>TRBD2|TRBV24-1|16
CATSDLVAGGQETQYF
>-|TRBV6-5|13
CASSRGETGELFF
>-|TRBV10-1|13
CASSESVGVEAFF
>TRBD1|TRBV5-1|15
CASSQGTANNSPLHF
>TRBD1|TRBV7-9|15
CASSPGQGYHYGYTF
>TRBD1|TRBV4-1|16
CASSPIQGAGNQPQHF
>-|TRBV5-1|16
CASSPSSGIGYNEQFF
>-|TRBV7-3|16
CASSLTSSKNTGELFF
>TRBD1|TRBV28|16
CASSLTGPSDLYGYTF
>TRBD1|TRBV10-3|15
CAISDFGQGLGEQFF
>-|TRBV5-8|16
CASSPLGGAGRTEAFF
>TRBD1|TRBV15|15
CATSTPGQGVYGYTF
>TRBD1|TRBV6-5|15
CASSSWDRRNSPLHF
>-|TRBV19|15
CASSIVTAGAQPQHF
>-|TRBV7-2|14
CASSLHGTNGELFF
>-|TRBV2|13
CASSVVVGVEQYF
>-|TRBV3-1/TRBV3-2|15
CASSQMRSTNEKLFF
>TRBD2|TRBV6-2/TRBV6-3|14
CASSNSGGANEQFF
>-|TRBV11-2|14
CASSLRGTYNEQFF
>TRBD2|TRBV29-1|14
CSATSGVMTGELFF
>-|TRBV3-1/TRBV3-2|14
CASSPPGREYEQYF
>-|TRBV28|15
CASSTPGSAFYEQYF
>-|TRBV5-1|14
CASSVGPLSGELFF
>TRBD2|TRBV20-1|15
CSASPGLATYNEQFF
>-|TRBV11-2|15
CASSLNLGGWETQYF
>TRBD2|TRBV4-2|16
CASPGGRPGGDYEQYF
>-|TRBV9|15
CASSVIDSNTGELFF